Each of the 32 T cell receptor beta chains below was sequenced from the same sample in a study of cytomegalovirus exposure and HLA in healthy donors. PCR was performed using 60 Vbeta and 13 Jbeta primers. Clones were read by immunoSEQ multiplex PCR, and TCRdb kept only the in-frame ones, dropping some. The sample gives about 55,000 clones, roughly 80% of which show up once; roughly 1.6% is in the top ten. Sequencing was done on a sample of PBMCs. The receptor source for this set is a man aged 30 to 45 in good health and CMV-seronegative.

The genes are TRBV14 and TRBJ2-6; 8 bases agree with TRBD1. This CDR3 has 17 amino acids. With V trimmed by 3 bases and J by 6 bases, 10 bases remained unmatched. CDR1 is SGHDN and CDR2 is FVKESK in the germline V gene. CDR3 protein: CASSQTLTGVTANVLTF. The DNA for the CDR3 is TGTGCCAGCAGCCAGACTTTGACAGGGGTGACGGCCAACGTCCTGACTTTC.

The rearrangement links TRBV6-1 to TRBJ2-3, with D maybe TRBD1 (6 bases). The CDR3 loop spans 17 amino acids. The germline V gene encodes CDR1 MNHNS and CDR2 SASEGT. V was cut by 1 base and J by 0 bases, with 14 bases left in between. The CDR3 DNA follows: TGTGCCAGCAGTGAAGGCGGTTGGACAGACAGCACAGATACGCAGTATTTT. It encodes CASSEGGWTDSTDTQYF.

The V call is TRBV28, the J call TRBJ2-7; tentatively, D is TRBD1 (5 bases). Looked up from germline, CDR1 is MDHEN and CDR2 is SYDVKM. The CDR3 covers 15 residues. Between the trimmed V and J ends, which lost 3 bases and 4 bases, there was a span of 16 bases. CDR3 residues: CASSFQGTGRYEQYF. CDR3 DNA sequence: TGTGCCAGCAGTTTCCAGGGCACGGGTAGGTACGAGCAGTACTTC.

The rearrangement links TRBV4-1 to TRBJ2-1; TRBD2 matches at 10 bases. CDR1 MGHRA and CDR2 YSYEKL come from the germline V gene. CDR3 size: 16 residues. V lost 4 bases and J lost 3; bases outside the gene matches: 6. The CDR3 protein is CASSPPIAGGYNEQFF. The CDR3 DNA is TGCGCCAGCAGCCCCCCTATAGCGGGAGGCTACAATGAGCAGTTCTTC.

Written as DNA, the CDR3 is TGCGCCAGCAGCGGAAATCCGGGACATCTGAACACTGAAGCTTTCTTT. Translated, it gives CASSGNPGHLNTEAFF. The J gene is TRBJ1-1, the V gene TRBV5-1; TRBD1 is a possible D gene (6 bases). The CDR3 is 16 amino acids. The germline V gene has CDR1 SGHRS and CDR2 YFSETQ. The V and J ends lost 4 bases and 0 bases respectively, with 16 bases between them.

The chain employs TRBV5-1 and TRBJ1-6; D might be TRBD1 (6 bases). Trimming stripped 3 bases from V and 6 bases from J, with 16 bases between. The CDR3 loop spans 16 amino acids. Looked up from germline, CDR1 is SGHRS and CDR2 is YFSETQ. In nucleotides, the CDR3 is TGCGCCAGCAGCTCGGCTACAGGGACCCGTAATTCACCCCTCCACTTT. Encoded protein: CASSSATGTRNSPLHF.

Here the CDR3 reads CASSPTSGGLSDEQYF. The CDR3, as DNA: TGTGCCAGCTCACCGACTAGCGGGGGGTTATCGGACGAGCAGTACTTC. The chain is built from TRBV18 and TRBJ2-7, with 13 bases lining up with TRBD2. The CDR3 extends over 16 amino acids. Looked up from germline, CDR1 is KGHSH and CDR2 is LQKENI. The junction had 7 bases not matched to a gene; V was cut back by 3 bases and J by 5 bases.

The CDR3 here is CSVEVLAASSYEQYF. The CDR3 bases are TGCAGCGTTGAAGTACTAGCCGCTAGCTCCTACGAGCAGTACTTC. This chain joins TRBV29-1 and TRBJ2-7, with a weak D call TRBD2 (6 bases). The CDR3 sequence is 15 residues long. Germline CDR1 is SQVTM and CDR2 is ANQGSEA. V gave up 1 base and J gave up 0 bases, with 13 bases separating them.

This clone appeared a single time. V gene TRBV10-2 combines with J gene TRBJ2-7, with D unclear. The V end lost 7 bases, the J end lost 4 bases, and 5 bases lay between the germline ends. The germline CDR1 and CDR2 sequences are WSHSY and SAAADI. The CDR3 length is 10 residues. DNA for the CDR3: TGCGCCAGCACCTTGTACGAGCAGTACTTC. Translating gives CASTLYEQYF.

In its sample, this clone was seen a few times. The rearrangement joins TRBV19 to TRBJ2-1, with TRBD2 matching 9 bases. The ends lost 6 bases at V and 8 bases at J; junction bases unmatched: 23. The CDR3 has 19 amino acids. Germline lookup yields CDR1 LNHDA and CDR2 SQIVND (reference sequence). The CDR3 coding sequence is TGTGCCAGTAGCACAACCACCTTAGGGATTAGCGGGAGTAGGTATGAGCAGTTCTTC. Translation gives CASSTTTLGISGSRYEQFF.

This chain uses TRBV7-6 with TRBJ2-1; TRBD2 aligns across 7 bases. The CDR3 sequence is 18 residues long. The V gene end was trimmed by 5 bases and the J gene end by 0 bases; junction bases not matched to a gene: 13. Germline-derived CDR1 and CDR2 are SGHVS and FNYEAQ. Here the CDR3 reads CASSPEGAGVISYNEQFF. CDR3 nucleotides: TGTGCCAGCAGCCCCGAAGGGGCGGGGGTGATCTCCTACAATGAGCAGTTCTTC.

The chain joins TRBV19 to TRBJ1-1; D unresolved. Germline V gives CDR1 LNHDA, CDR2 SQIVND (reference sequence). This CDR3 comprises 12 residues. Trimming took off 1 base at V and 7 bases at J, with 7 bases between the two ends. The DNA for the CDR3 is TGTGCCAGTAGTATAGTAGGACTTGAAGCTTTCTTT. Its protein is CASSIVGLEAFF. Full variable domain (remainder filled in from reference TRBV19 and TRBJ1-1): DGGITQSPKYLFRKEGQNVTLSCEQNLNHDAMYWYRQDPGQGLRLIYYSQIVNDFQKGDIAEGYSVSREKKESFPLTVTSAQKNPTAFYLCASSIVGLEAFFGQGTRLTVV.

In its sample, this clone was seen once. The chain combines TRBV7-2 with TRBJ2-5, with a tentative D call TRBD1 (5 bases). The V gene lost 4 bases and the J gene lost 7 bases, with 13 bases spanning the gap. Germline values: CDR1 SGHTA, CDR2 FQGNSA. There are 13 residues in the CDR3. CDR3 region: CASSSREVGTQYF. The CDR3 coding sequence is TGTGCCAGCAGCTCCAGGGAAGTAGGGACCCAGTACTTC. The whole variable domain, filled in from reference TRBV7-2 and TRBJ2-5, reads GAGVSQSPSNKVTEKGKDVELRCDPISGHTALYWYRQSLGQGLEFLIYFQGNSAPDKSGLPSDRFSAERTGGSVSTLTIQRTQQEDSAVYLCASSSREVGTQYFGPGTRLLVL.

This sequence joins TRBV6-5 and TRBJ2-7; a possible D gene is TRBD2 (5 bases). The CDR3 consists of 15 residues. Trimming took 6 bases from V and 0 from J, leaving 15 bases between them. CDR1 is MNHEY, CDR2 SVGAGI, per germline. CDR3 loop: CASRLQGSDSYEQYF. In nucleotides, the CDR3 is TGTGCCAGCAGACTCCAAGGGAGTGACTCCTACGAGCAGTACTTC.

This chain uses TRBV19 with TRBJ2-3, with D maybe TRBD2 (5 bases). Germline CDR1 is LNHDA and CDR2 is SQIVND (reference sequence). Trimming shortened V by 3 bases and J by 14 bases, and 24 bases separated the two germline ends. The CDR3 contains 15 residues. The CDR3 bases are TGTGCCAGTAGTATTCAATGGCGTGGACTGGCCCGGCGGTATTTT. It encodes CASSIQWRGLARRYF.

The chain uses TRBV7-2 and TRBJ2-6; D not certain. V lost 6 bases, J lost 2 bases, and 8 bases lay in between. The V gene's germline CDR1 is SGHTA and CDR2 FQGNSA. The CDR3 runs 14 residues. The CDR3 region is CASRLAAGANVLTF. The CDR3 coding sequence is TGTGCCAGCAGATTGGCGGCTGGGGCCAACGTCCTGACTTTC. Based on the CDR3 plus reference TRBV7-2 and TRBJ2-6, the full variable domain is GAGVSQSPSNKVTEKGKDVELRCDPISGHTALYWYRQSLGQGLEFLIYFQGNSAPDKSGLPSDRFSAERTGGSVSTLTIQRTQQEDSAVYLCASRLAAGANVLTFGAGSRLTVL.

The J gene is TRBJ2-7, the V gene TRBV19, with D tentatively TRBD1 (6 bases). The germline V and J ends were trimmed by 7 bases and 2 bases, with 24 bases remaining between them. Germline assignment: CDR1 LNHDA and CDR2 SQIVND (reference sequence). The CDR3 runs to 17 residues. The CDR3 sequence is CASTLKFGSGAPYEQYF. CDR3 in DNA: TGTGCCAGTACCCTCAAATTTGGGTCAGGGGCCCCCTACGAGCAGTACTTC.

The chain is built from TRBV29-1 and TRBJ1-4; D unresolved. The CDR3 contains 13 residues. The germline V gene encodes CDR1 SQVTM and CDR2 ANQGSEA. The V and J ends lost 7 bases and 3 bases respectively, with 12 bases between them. The CDR3 region has the DNA TGCAGCGGAGGAGAGGCACCTAATGAAAAACTGTTTTTT. Amino acid sequence: CSGGEAPNEKLFF.

The chain has TRBV10-3 and TRBJ1-2, with 7 bases matching TRBD1. V dropped 6 bases and J dropped 8; count of bases not matched to a gene: 9. The CDR3 contains 13 residues. Looked up from germline, CDR1 is ENHRY and CDR2 is SYGVKD. CDR3 nucleotides: TGTGCCATCAGACAAACAGGGGAGGAAGGCTACACCTTC. Its protein product is CAIRQTGEEGYTF.

In this sample, this clone turned up once. The chain is built from TRBV7-2 and TRBJ1-2, with D maybe TRBD1 (5 bases). The V end was cut by 7 bases, the J end by 4 bases, with 16 bases between. The CDR3 sequence is 14 residues long. Germline assignment: CDR1 SGHTA and CDR2 FQGNSA. The CDR3 DNA reads as TGTGCCAGCACCCCTGGACACCAGACCTATGGCTACACCTTC. This gives the protein CASTPGHQTYGYTF.

The chain joins TRBV4-1 to TRBJ1-4; D possibly corresponds to TRBD1 (6 bases). V lost 8 bases and J 8 bases, leaving 15 bases between the germline ends. Germline V CDR1 and CDR2: MGHRA, YSYEKL. The CDR3 totals 13 residues. CDR3 amino acids: CASVGGGEEKLFF. Written as DNA, the CDR3 is TGCGCCAGCGTCGGAGGGGGGGAGGAAAAACTGTTTTTT.

This rearrangement joins TRBV10-2 to TRBJ1-5, with no clear D. This CDR3 has 14 residues. Germline assignment: CDR1 WSHSY and CDR2 SAAADI. Trimming left V 3 bases short and J 2 bases short, with 8 bases between. Here the CDR3 reads CASSDRQGNQPQHF. The CDR3 DNA reads as TGCGCCAGCAGTGATAGACAAGGCAATCAGCCCCAGCATTTT.

The rearrangement joins TRBV6-5 to TRBJ1-2; 7 bases are shared with TRBD1. J was trimmed by 7 bases and V by 6 bases; bases with no gene match: 8. This CDR3 is 13 amino acids long. Germline CDR1 MNHEY, CDR2 SVGAGI. The CDR3 region is CASRGTGEGGYTF. The CDR3 nucleotides are TGTGCCAGCAGAGGCACAGGGGAAGGTGGCTACACCTTC.

J is TRBJ1-2 and V is TRBV7-8, with D maybe TRBD1 (6 bases). Germline V lookup: CDR1 SGHVS, CDR2 FQNEAQ. This CDR3 has 17 residues. V was shortened by 1 base and J by 4 bases, with 19 bases between the two germline ends. This CDR3 is CASSLGAGATGGYGYTF. The CDR3 DNA reads TGTGCCAGCAGCTTAGGGGCAGGGGCGACCGGTGGCTATGGCTACACCTTC.

The CDR3 here is CASTTSSTDTQYF. For the CDR3, the DNA is TGTGCCAGCACGACTAGTAGCACAGATACGCAGTATTTT. The rearrangement uses TRBV19 and TRBJ2-3; D possibly corresponds to TRBD2 (6 bases). The CDR3 length is 13 residues. Germline CDR1 LNHDA, CDR2 SQIVND (reference sequence). Trimming pared 9 bases from V and 0 bases from J, leaving 10 bases between.

The rearrangement links TRBV19 to TRBJ2-3; TRBD2 matches at 11 bases. With 3 bases clipped from V and 8 bases from J, the junction kept 13 bases outside the gene matches. The germline V gene has CDR1 LNHDA and CDR2 SQIVND (reference sequence). CDR3 length equals 17 residues. The CDR3, as DNA: TGTGCCAGTAGTATTTTGACTAGCGGGAACAAACCTTCTACGCAGTATTTT. Its protein product is CASSILTSGNKPSTQYF.

This clone was seen just once. The V gene is TRBV11-2, the J gene TRBJ2-7; D possibly corresponds to TRBD2 (6 bases). Trimming cost V 3 bases and J 0 bases, with 15 bases left between them. Germline-derived CDR1 and CDR2 are SGHAT and FQNNGV. This CDR3 spans 16 amino acids. The CDR3: CASSLSVAGSSYEQYF. Written as DNA, the CDR3 is TGTGCCAGCAGCTTGTCAGTCGCGGGGAGCTCCTACGAGCAGTACTTC.

The chain is built from TRBV5-1 and TRBJ1-4, with 7 bases identical to TRBD1. This CDR3 has 14 amino acids. J lost 5 bases, V lost 4 bases, and 5 bases had no gene match. Per germline, CDR1 SGHRS and CDR2 YFSETQ. CDR3 sequence reads: CASSHGTENEKLFF. Written as DNA, the CDR3 is TGCGCCAGCAGCCACGGGACAGAAAATGAAAAACTGTTTTTT. Full variable domain (missing parts from reference TRBV5-1 and TRBJ1-4): KAGVTQTPRYLIKTRGQQVTLSCSPISGHRSVSWYQQTPGQGLQFLFEYFSETQRNKGNFPGRFSGRQFSNSRSEMNVSTLELGDSALYLCASSHGTENEKLFFGSGTQLSVL.

The chain links TRBV27 to TRBJ2-2; 7 bases are shared with TRBD1. Germline V CDR1 and CDR2: MNHEY, SMNVEV (reference sequence). V was pared by 5 bases and J by 0 bases, with 6 bases of the junction left unmatched. This CDR3 contains 16 residues. CDR3 nucleotides: TGTGCCAGCAGTCAACAGGGGTTTACGAACACCGGGGAGCTGTTTTTT. It yields the protein CASSQQGFTNTGELFF.

The chain employs TRBV27 and TRBJ1-1; possible D gene TRBD1, 5 bases. This CDR3 contains 13 residues. The germline gives CDR1 MNHEY, CDR2 SMNVEV (reference sequence). With 2 bases removed from V and 5 bases from J, the gap between germline ends came to 9 bases. The CDR3 spells CASSLGGKTEAFF. CDR3 bases: TGTGCCAGCAGTTTAGGGGGGAAAACTGAAGCTTTCTTT.

The table lists this clone with a few counts. The chain joins TRBV28 to TRBJ1-1; no firm D call. The V gene's germline CDR1 is MDHEN and CDR2 SYDVKM. V shed 3 bases and J shed 0 bases, with 23 bases lying between them. The CDR3 has 19 amino acids. The CDR3, as DNA: TGTGCCAGCAGTTTTTCTGGCAGGATTCAAGAGCTTATGAACACTGAAGCTTTCTTT. Protein sequence: CASSFSGRIQELMNTEAFF.

This chain uses TRBV2 with TRBJ2-5; TRBD1 agrees at 10 bases. Looked up from germline, CDR1 is SNHLY and CDR2 is FYNNEI. The CDR3 has 15 amino acids. Germline trimming cut 5 bases from V and 5 bases from J; bases unmatched to any gene: 8. The CDR3 nucleotides are TGTGCCAGCAGTAGGAGACAGGGGGCGCGGGAGACCCAGTACTTC. The encoded protein is CASSRRQGARETQYF.